The rows below give T cell receptor beta chains drawn from one sample of a study of T cell changes during pregnancy in multiple sclerosis. The data were produced by immunoSEQ multiplex PCR, yet TCRdb's version contains in-frame clones alone and is incomplete. This table has tens of thousands of clones, 91% appearing once. The sample in question was CD8+ T cells from peripheral blood mononuclear cells, obtained before pregnancy. All receptors derive from a female donor with multiple sclerosis, enrolled in a pregnancy study. Each CDR3 is given with its conserved first and last residue. The order of the fields is D gene, J gene, clone size, V gene, CDR3 protein, CDR3 DNA. The D gene is left open where the match is weak. The size of a clone is reported for some rows only, either as once, few or many, or as a class for expanded clones.

d_gene: TRBD1; j_gene: TRBJ1-1; abundance: NA; v_gene: TRBV2; CDR3aa: CASSPDRGREAFF; CDR3nt: TGTGCCAGCAGCCCCGACAGGGGTCGTGAAGCTTTCTTT
d_gene: NA; j_gene: TRBJ2-2; abundance: NA; v_gene: TRBV5-6; CDR3aa: CASSLFGGAATGELFF; CDR3nt: TGTGCCAGCAGCTTGTTTGGGGGGGCCGCCACCGGGGAGCTGTTTTTT
d_gene: TRBD2; j_gene: TRBJ2-7; abundance: NA; v_gene: TRBV11-1; CDR3aa: CASSLDGAGIRSYEQYF; CDR3nt: TGTGCCAGCAGCTTAGATGGAGCGGGGATCCGCTCCTACGAGCAGTACTTC
d_gene: NA; j_gene: TRBJ2-7; abundance: NA; v_gene: TRBV27; CDR3aa: CASSEFIGSLEQYF; CDR3nt: TGTGCCAGCAGTGAATTTATTGGGAGCCTTGAGCAGTACTTC
d_gene: NA; j_gene: TRBJ2-7; abundance: NA; v_gene: TRBV7-6; CDR3aa: CASSSTGFSYEQYF; CDR3nt: TGTGCCAGCAGCTCCACAGGGTTCTCCTACGAGCAGTACTTC
d_gene: TRBD2; j_gene: TRBJ2-3; abundance: NA; v_gene: TRBV28; CDR3aa: CASSLGGGGLEQYF; CDR3nt: TGTGCCAGCAGTTTAGGGGGTGGGGGACTAGAGCAGTATTTT
d_gene: NA; j_gene: TRBJ2-3; abundance: NA; v_gene: TRBV9; CDR3aa: CASSVDSGGRTDTQYF; CDR3nt: TGTGCCAGCAGCGTAGACTCCGGCGGGCGCACAGATACGCAGTATTTT
d_gene: NA; j_gene: TRBJ1-2; abundance: once; v_gene: TRBV7-9; CDR3aa: CASSLTGTYGYTF; CDR3nt: TGTGCCAGCAGCTTAACAGGAACCTATGGCTACACCTTC
d_gene: NA; j_gene: TRBJ2-7; abundance: NA; v_gene: TRBV4-2; CDR3aa: CASSPDKSSYEQYF; CDR3nt: TGTGCCAGCAGCCCTGACAAATCCTCCTACGAGCAGTACTTC
d_gene: NA; j_gene: TRBJ1-2; abundance: few; v_gene: TRBV11-2; CDR3aa: CASSLEQDGYTF; CDR3nt: TGTGCCAGCAGCTTAGAACAGGATGGCTACACCTTC
d_gene: NA; j_gene: TRBJ2-1; abundance: NA; v_gene: TRBV5-1; CDR3aa: CASSGNNNEQFF; CDR3nt: TGCGCCAGCAGCGGCAATAACAATGAGCAGTTCTTC
d_gene: TRBD2; j_gene: TRBJ2-1; abundance: NA; v_gene: TRBV9; CDR3aa: CASSVDPSGSNEQFF; CDR3nt: TGTGCCAGCAGCGTAGACCCTAGCGGTAGCAATGAGCAGTTCTTC
d_gene: NA; j_gene: TRBJ1-1; abundance: NA; v_gene: TRBV13; CDR3aa: CASSRPDRNTEAFF; CDR3nt: TGTGCCAGCAGCCGCCCAGACAGGAACACTGAAGCTTTCTTT
d_gene: TRBD1; j_gene: TRBJ1-3; abundance: NA; v_gene: TRBV5-6; CDR3aa: CASSLGLYRTGSNTIYF; CDR3nt: TGTGCCAGCAGCTTGGGCCTTTACCGGACAGGTAGTAACACCATATATTTT
d_gene: NA; j_gene: TRBJ1-1; abundance: NA; v_gene: TRBV30; CDR3aa: CAWSVRYTEAFF; CDR3nt: TGTGCCTGGAGTGTACGGTACACTGAAGCTTTCTTT
d_gene: TRBD2; j_gene: TRBJ2-3; abundance: NA; v_gene: TRBV11-2; CDR3aa: CASSFRFTSESTDTQYF; CDR3nt: TGTGCCAGCAGCTTCCGTTTTACTAGCGAAAGCACAGATACGCAGTATTTT
d_gene: TRBD2; j_gene: TRBJ2-1; abundance: NA; v_gene: TRBV6-5; CDR3aa: CASSYIAGVNEQFF; CDR3nt: TGTGCCAGCAGTTACATAGCGGGGGTGAATGAGCAGTTCTTC
d_gene: TRBD1; j_gene: TRBJ1-2; abundance: NA; v_gene: TRBV7-6; CDR3aa: CASSAPGQGNGYTF; CDR3nt: TGTGCCAGCAGCGCTCCGGGACAGGGGAATGGCTACACCTTC
d_gene: TRBD1; j_gene: TRBJ2-5; abundance: NA; v_gene: TRBV29-1; CDR3aa: CSVEVPGDRDDETQYF; CDR3nt: TGCAGCGTTGAAGTCCCCGGGGACAGGGATGACGAGACCCAGTACTTC
d_gene: NA; j_gene: TRBJ2-2; abundance: NA; v_gene: TRBV2; CDR3aa: CASSPDTLNTGELFF; CDR3nt: TGTGCCAGCAGTCCTGACACGTTAAACACCGGGGAGCTGTTTTTT
d_gene: TRBD1; j_gene: TRBJ2-4; abundance: NA; v_gene: TRBV2; CDR3aa: CASRSGQGENIQYF; CDR3nt: TGTGCCAGCAGGTCCGGACAGGGAGAAAACATTCAGTACTTC
d_gene: TRBD1; j_gene: TRBJ1-5; abundance: NA; v_gene: TRBV6-6; CDR3aa: CASSPRQGSQPQHF; CDR3nt: TGTGCCAGCAGTCCCCGACAGGGAAGTCAGCCCCAGCATTTT
d_gene: NA; j_gene: TRBJ1-2; abundance: NA; v_gene: TRBV7-9; CDR3aa: CASSLLDSINYGYTF; CDR3nt: TGTGCCAGCAGCTTACTGGACAGCATTAACTATGGCTACACCTTC
d_gene: NA; j_gene: TRBJ2-5; abundance: once; v_gene: TRBV6-5; CDR3aa: CASSPQLGQETQYF; CDR3nt: TGTGCCAGCAGCCCACAACTAGGCCAAGAGACCCAGTACTTC